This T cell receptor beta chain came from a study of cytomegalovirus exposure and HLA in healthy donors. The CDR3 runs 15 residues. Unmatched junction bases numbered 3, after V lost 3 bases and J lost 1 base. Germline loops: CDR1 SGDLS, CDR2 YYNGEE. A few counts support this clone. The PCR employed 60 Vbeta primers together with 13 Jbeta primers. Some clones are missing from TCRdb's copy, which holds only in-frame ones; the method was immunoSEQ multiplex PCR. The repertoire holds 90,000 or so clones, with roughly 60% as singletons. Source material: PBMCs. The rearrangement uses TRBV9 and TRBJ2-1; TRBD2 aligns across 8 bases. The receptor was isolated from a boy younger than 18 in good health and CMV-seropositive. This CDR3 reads CASSAGLASYNEQFF. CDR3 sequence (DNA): TGTGCCAGCAGCGCTGGACTAGCTTCCTACAATGAGCAGTTCTTC.